One sample yielded the 3 T cell receptor beta chains listed below, sequenced in a study of blood T cell repertoires in COVID-19. The repertoire was sequenced with immunoSEQ multiplex PCR; TCRdb's copy has only in-frame clones and lacks some. The sample lists some 310,000 clones; roughly 90% were seen once. Sequenced input: PBMCs or T cells enriched from blood (not recorded which). Source of these receptors: a woman aged 25 to 39 who had recovered from COVID-19.

This chain uses TRBV20-1 with TRBJ2-5; D might be TRBD1 (5 bases). The V gene lost 5 bases and the J gene lost 10 bases, with 14 bases spanning the gap. CDR1 is DFQATT, CDR2 SNEGSKA, per germline (reference sequence). The CDR3 is 11 amino acids. The CDR3 nucleotides are TGCAGTGCTGACAGCAATTGGGGCCAGTACTTC. Translated, it gives CSADSNWGQYF.

The chain combines TRBV28 with TRBJ2-2; 7 bases line up with TRBD2. J gave up 3 bases and V 2 bases, and 12 bases lay outside the gene matches. This CDR3 comprises 18 residues. Looked up from germline, CDR1 is MDHEN and CDR2 is SYDVKM. The CDR3 DNA reads TGTGCCAGCAGTTTAAGGGTCGTCGCGGGAGTTCACACCGGGGAGCTGTTTTTT. Residues: CASSLRVVAGVHTGELFF.

This clone has a handful of counts. This chain links TRBV5-1 with TRBJ2-7, with 10 bases lining up with TRBD1. V lost 3 bases to trimming and J lost 7 bases; unmatched junction nucleotides: 10. The CDR3 contains 15 residues. The V gene's germline CDR1 is SGHRS and CDR2 YFSETQ. The CDR3 loop reads CASSSETGGAREQYF. The CDR3 DNA sequence: TGCGCCAGCAGCTCCGAGACAGGGGGCGCGAGGGAGCAGTACTTC.